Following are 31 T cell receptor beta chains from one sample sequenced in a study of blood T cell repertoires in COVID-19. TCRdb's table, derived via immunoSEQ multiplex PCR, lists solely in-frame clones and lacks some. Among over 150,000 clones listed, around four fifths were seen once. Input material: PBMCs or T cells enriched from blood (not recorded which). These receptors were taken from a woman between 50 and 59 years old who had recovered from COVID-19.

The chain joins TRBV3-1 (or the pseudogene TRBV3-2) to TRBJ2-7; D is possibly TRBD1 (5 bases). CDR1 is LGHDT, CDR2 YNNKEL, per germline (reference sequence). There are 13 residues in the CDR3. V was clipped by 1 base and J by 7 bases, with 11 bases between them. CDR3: CASSQGTRLEQYF. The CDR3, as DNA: TGTGCCAGCAGCCAAGGGACACGCCTGGAGCAGTACTTC.

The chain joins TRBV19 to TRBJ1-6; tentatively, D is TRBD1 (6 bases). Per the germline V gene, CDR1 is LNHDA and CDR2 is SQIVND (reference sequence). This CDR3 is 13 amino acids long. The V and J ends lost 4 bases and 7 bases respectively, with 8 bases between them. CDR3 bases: TGTGCCAGTAGTACAGGGGCGAATTCACCCCTCCACTTT. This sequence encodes CASSTGANSPLHF.

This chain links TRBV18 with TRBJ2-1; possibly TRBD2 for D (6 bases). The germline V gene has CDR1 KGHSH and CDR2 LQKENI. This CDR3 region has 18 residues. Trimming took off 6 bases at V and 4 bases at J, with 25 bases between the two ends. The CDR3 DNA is TGTGCCAGCTCGCCAAGGCCCCTGTCGAGCGGGCGATACAATGAGCAGTTCTTC. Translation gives CASSPRPLSSGRYNEQFF.

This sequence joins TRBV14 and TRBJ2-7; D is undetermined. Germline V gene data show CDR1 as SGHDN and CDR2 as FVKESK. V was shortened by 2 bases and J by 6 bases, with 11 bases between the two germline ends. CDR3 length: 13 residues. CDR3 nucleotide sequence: TGTGCCAGCAGCCAAACGATCTGGAGCGAGCAGTACTTC. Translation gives CASSQTIWSEQYF. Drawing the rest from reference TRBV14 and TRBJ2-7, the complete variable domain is EAGVTQFPSHSVIEKGQTVTLRCDPISGHDNLYWYRRVMGKEIKFLLHFVKESKQDESGMPNNRFLAERTGGTYSTLKVQPAELEDSGVYFCASSQTIWSEQYFGPGTRLTVT.

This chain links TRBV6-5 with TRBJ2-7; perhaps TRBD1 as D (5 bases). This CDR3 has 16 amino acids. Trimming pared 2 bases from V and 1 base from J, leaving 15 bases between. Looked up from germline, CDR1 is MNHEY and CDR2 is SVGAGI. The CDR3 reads CASSYAGQRGSYEQYF. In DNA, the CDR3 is TGTGCCAGCAGTTACGCCGGACAAAGGGGATCCTACGAGCAGTACTTC.

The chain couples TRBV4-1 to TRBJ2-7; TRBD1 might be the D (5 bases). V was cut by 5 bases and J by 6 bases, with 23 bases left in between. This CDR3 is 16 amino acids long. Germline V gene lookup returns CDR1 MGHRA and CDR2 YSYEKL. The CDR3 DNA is TGCGCCAGCAGCAAGGTCGGAGCCCCCCAGGGAAGCGAGCAGTACTTC. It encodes CASSKVGAPQGSEQYF.

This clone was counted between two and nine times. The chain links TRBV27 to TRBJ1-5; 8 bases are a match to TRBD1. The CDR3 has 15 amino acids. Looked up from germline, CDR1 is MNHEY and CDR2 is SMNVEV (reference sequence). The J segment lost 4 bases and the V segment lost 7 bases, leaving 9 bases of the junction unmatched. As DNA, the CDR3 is TGTGCCAGCATGGGGTCCTACAGGGGGAATCAGCCCCAGCATTTT. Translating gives CASMGSYRGNQPQHF.

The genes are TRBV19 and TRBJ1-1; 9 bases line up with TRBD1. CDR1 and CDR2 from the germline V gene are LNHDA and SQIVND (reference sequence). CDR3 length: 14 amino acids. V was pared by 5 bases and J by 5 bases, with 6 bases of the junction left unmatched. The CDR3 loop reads CASSVGTGRTEAFF. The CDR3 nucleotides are TGTGCCAGTAGTGTCGGGACAGGGAGGACTGAAGCTTTCTTT.

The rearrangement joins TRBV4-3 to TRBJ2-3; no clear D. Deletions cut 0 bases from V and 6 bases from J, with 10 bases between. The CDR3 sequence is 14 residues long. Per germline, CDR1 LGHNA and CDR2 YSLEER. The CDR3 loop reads CASSQDNVEDTQYF. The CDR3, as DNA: TGCGCCAGCAGCCAAGATAACGTTGAGGATACGCAGTATTTT.

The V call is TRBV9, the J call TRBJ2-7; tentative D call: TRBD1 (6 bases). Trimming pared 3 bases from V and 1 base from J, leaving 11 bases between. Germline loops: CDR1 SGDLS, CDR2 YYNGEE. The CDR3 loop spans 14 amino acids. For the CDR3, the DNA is TGTGCCAGCAGCGCTAACAGGGTATCCTACGAGCAGTACTTC. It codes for CASSANRVSYEQYF.

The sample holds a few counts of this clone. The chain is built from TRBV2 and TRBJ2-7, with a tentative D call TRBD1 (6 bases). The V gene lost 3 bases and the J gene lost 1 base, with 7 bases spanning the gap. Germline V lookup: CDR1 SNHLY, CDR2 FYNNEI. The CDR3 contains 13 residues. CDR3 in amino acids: CASSEDRSYEQYF. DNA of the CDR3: TGTGCCAGCAGTGAGGACAGATCCTACGAGCAGTACTTC. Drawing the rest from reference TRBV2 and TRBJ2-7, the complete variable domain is EPEVTQTPSHQVTQMGQEVILRCVPISNHLYFYWYRQILGQKVEFLVSFYNNEISEKSEIFDDQFSVERPDGSNFTLKIRSTKLEDSAMYFCASSEDRSYEQYFGPGTRLTVT.

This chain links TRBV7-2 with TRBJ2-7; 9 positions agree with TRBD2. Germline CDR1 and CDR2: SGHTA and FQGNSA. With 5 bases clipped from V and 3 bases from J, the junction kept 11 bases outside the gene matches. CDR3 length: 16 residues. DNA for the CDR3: TGTGCCAGCAGCCCGGCCACTAGCGGGTTGGGCTACGAGCAGTACTTC. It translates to CASSPATSGLGYEQYF.

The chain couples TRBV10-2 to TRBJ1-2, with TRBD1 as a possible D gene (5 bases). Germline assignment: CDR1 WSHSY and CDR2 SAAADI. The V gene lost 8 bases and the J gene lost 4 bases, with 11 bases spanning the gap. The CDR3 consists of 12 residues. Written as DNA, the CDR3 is TGCGCCAGCGGGTCCAGGGCCTATGGCTACACCTTC. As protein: CASGSRAYGYTF.

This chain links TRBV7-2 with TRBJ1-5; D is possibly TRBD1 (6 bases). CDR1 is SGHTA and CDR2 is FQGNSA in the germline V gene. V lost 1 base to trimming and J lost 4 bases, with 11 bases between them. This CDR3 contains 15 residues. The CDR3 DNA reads TGTGCCAGCAGCTTAGGTGGACAGAATAATCAGCCCCAGCATTTT. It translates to CASSLGGQNNQPQHF.

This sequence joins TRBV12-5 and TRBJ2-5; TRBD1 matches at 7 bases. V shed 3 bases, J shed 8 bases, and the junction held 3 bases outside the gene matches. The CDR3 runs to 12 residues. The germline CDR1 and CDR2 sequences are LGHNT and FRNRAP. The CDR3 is CASGLGGATQYF. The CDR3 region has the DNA TGTGCTAGTGGTTTAGGGGGCGCTACCCAGTACTTC. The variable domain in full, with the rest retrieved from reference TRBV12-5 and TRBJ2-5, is DARVTQTPRHKVTEMGQEVTMRCQPILGHNTVFWYRQTMMQGLELLAYFRNRAPLDDSGMPKDRFSAEMPDATLATLKIQPSEPRDSAVYFCASGLGGATQYFGPGTRLLVL.

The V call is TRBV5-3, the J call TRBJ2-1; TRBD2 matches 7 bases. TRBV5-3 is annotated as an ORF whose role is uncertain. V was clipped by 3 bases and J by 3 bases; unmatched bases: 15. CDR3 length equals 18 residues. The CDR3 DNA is TGTGCCAGAAGCTCGCCAATCCCGGGACTACATGACTACAATGAGCAGTTCTTC. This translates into CARSSPIPGLHDYNEQFF.

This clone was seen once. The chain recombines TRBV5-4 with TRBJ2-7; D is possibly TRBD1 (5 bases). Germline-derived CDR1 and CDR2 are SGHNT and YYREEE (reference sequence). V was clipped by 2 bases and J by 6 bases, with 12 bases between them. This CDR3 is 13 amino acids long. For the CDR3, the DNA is TGTGCCAGCAGCTTTGGGGCCTCAAGCGAGCAGTACTTC. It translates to CASSFGASSEQYF.

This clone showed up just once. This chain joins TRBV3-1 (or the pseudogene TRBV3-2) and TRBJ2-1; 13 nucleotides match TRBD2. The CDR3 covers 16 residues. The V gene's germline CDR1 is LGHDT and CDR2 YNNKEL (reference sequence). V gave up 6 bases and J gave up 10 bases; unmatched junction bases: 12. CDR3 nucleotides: TGTGCCAGCAGATATACTAGCGGGAGGGCCTTCTCCGAGCAGTTCTTC. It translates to CASRYTSGRAFSEQFF.

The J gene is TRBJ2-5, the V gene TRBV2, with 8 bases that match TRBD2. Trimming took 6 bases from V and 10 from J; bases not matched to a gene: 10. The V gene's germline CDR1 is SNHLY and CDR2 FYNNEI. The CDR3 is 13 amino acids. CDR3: CASRLGPGGDQYF. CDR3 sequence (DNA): TGTGCCAGCAGGCTCGGGCCCGGGGGGGACCAGTACTTC.

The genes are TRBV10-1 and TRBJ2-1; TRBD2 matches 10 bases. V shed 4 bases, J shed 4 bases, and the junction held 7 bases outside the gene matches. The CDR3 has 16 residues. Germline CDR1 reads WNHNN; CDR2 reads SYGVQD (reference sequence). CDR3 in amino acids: CASSGVGLAKYNEQFF. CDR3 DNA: TGCGCCAGCAGTGGGGTGGGACTAGCGAAATACAATGAGCAGTTCTTC.

CDR3 loop: CASSLEEGLNEKLFF. The CDR3, as DNA: TGTGCCAGCAGCTTGGAGGAGGGACTTAATGAAAAACTGTTTTTT. The V call is TRBV5-4, the J call TRBJ1-4; a possible D gene is TRBD1 (5 bases). In germline, CDR1 is SGHNT, CDR2 YYREEE (reference sequence). V gave up 0 bases and J gave up 4 bases, with 10 bases separating them. The CDR3 length is 15 residues.

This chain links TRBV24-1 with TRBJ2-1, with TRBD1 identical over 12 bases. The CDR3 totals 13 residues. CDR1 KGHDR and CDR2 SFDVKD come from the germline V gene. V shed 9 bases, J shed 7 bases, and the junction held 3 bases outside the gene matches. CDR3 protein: CATGTGGLNEQFF. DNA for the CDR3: TGTGCCACCGGGACAGGGGGCTTAAATGAGCAGTTCTTC.

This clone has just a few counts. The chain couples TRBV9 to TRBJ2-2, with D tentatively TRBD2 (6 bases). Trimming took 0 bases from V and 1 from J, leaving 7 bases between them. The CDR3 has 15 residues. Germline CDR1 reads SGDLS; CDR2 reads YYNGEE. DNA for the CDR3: TGTGCCAGCAGCGTAGCCGGGGGGAACACCGGGGAGCTGTTTTTT. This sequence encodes CASSVAGGNTGELFF.

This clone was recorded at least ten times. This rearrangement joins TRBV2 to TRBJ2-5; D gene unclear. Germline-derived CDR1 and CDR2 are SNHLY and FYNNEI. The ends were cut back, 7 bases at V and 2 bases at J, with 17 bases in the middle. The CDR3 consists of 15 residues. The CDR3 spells CASTPLGVPQETQYF. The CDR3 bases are TGTGCCAGCACCCCTTTGGGCGTCCCACAAGAGACCCAGTACTTC.

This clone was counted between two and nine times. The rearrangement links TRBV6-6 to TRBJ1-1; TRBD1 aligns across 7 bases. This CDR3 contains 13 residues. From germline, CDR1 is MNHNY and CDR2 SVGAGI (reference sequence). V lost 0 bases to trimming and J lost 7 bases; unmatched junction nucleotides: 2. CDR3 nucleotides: TGTGCCAGCAGTTACTCGAACAGGGGTGAAGCTTTCTTT. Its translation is CASSYSNRGEAFF.

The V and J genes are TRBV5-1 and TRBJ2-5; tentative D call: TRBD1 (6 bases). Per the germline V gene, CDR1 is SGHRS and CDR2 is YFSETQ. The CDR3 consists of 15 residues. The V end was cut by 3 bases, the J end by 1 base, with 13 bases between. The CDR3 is CASSSGWTVQETQYF. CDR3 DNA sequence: TGCGCCAGCAGCTCGGGATGGACAGTCCAAGAGACCCAGTACTTC.

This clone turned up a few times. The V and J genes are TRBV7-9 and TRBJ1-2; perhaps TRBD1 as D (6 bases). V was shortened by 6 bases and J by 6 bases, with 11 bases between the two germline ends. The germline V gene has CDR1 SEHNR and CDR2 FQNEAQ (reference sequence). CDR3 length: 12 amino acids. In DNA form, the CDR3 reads TGTGCCAGCAGAACTGGGGGCGATGGCTACACCTTC. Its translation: CASRTGGDGYTF.

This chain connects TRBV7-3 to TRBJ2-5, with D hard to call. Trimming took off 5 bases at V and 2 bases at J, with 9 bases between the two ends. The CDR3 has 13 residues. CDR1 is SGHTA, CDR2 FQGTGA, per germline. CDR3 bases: TGTGCCAGCAGCGCCCAACAACAAGAGACCCAGTACTTC. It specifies CASSAQQQETQYF.

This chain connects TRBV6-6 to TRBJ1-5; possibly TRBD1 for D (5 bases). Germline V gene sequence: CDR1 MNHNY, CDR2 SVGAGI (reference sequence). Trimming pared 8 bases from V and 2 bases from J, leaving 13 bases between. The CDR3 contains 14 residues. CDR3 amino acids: CASRSAGGNQPQHF. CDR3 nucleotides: TGTGCCAGCCGCTCAGCGGGGGGCAATCAGCCCCAGCATTTT.

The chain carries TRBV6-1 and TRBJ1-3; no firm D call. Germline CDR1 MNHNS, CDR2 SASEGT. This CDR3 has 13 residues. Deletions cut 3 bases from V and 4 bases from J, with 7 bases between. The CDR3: CASSESEGNTIYF. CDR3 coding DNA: TGTGCCAGCAGTGAGAGTGAGGGAAACACCATATATTTT.

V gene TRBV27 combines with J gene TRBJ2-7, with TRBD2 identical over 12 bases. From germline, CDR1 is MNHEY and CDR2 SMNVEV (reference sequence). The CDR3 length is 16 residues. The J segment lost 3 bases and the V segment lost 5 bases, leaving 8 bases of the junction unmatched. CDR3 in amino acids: CASSPSTSGSSYEQYF. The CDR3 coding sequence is TGTGCCAGCAGTCCCTCGACTAGCGGGAGTAGCTACGAGCAGTACTTC.